The T cell receptor beta chain described here comes from a study of blood T cells in healthy people across ages. A second PCR of about 7 to 12 cycles used a sample-barcoded 5' primer and a J-beta primer mix. TCRdb fed the 5' RACE reads into MiXCR, producing one record per CDR3 protein. The sample gives 1.5 million to 2 million distinct CDR3 sequences, 49% of which show up once; less than 2.5% is in the top ten. Remarks on this clonotype: Its antigen is not identified.

Study findings and constraints: Getting older went along with TCR beta diversity per million T cells dropping roughly linearly.

Sequences were obtained from blood. The TCR sequence derives from a woman between 40 and 55 years old in good health.

CDR3 sequence reads: CASRGGTGVTDEQFF. In DNA form, the CDR3 reads TGTGCCAGCAGAGGGGGGACAGGGGTTACGGATGAGCAGTTCTTC. This chain uses TRBV6-5 with TRBJ2-1, with TRBD1 identical over 10 bases. The ends lost 6 bases at V and 8 bases at J; junction bases unmatched: 10. Germline assignment: CDR1 MNHEY and CDR2 SVGAGI. This CDR3 is built from 15 residues.